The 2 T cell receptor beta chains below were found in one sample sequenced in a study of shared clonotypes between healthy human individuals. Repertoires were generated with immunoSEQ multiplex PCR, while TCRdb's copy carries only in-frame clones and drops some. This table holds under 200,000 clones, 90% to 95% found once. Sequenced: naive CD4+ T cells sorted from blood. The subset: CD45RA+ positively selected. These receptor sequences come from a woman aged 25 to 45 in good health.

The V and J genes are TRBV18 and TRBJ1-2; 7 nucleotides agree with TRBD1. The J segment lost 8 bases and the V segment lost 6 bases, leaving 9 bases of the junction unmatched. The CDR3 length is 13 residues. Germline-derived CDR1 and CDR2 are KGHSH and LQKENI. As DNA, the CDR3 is TGTGCCAGCTCCGGGACAGAAGAGGGAGGCTACACCTTC. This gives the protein CASSGTEEGGYTF.

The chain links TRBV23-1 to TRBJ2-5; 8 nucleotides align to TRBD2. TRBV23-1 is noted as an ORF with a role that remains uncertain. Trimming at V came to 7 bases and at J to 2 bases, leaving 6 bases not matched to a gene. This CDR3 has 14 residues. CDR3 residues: CASILSGAQETQYF. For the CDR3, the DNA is TGCGCCAGCATCCTTAGCGGGGCTCAAGAGACCCAGTACTTC.